Given below is one TCR beta chain in context. Sample-barcoded 5' priming and a J-beta primer mix drove a second PCR of roughly 7 to 11 cycles. Each CDR3 protein is one row after TCRdb ran MiXCR on the 5' RACE reads. The sample has around 1.5 million distinct CDR3 sequences; around 59% are singletons. This record comes from a study of blood T cells in healthy people across ages. Germline values: CDR1 SGHTA, CDR2 FQGNSA. V was clipped by 6 bases and J by 5 bases; unmatched bases: 7. CDR3 length: 14 amino acids. The sequencing input was blood. The source of this sequence is a man younger than 35 in good health. The V gene is TRBV7-2, the J gene TRBJ2-7, with TRBD2 identical over 10 bases. DNA of the CDR3: TGTGCCAGCAGGCCGGGACTAGCGAGACACGAGCAGTACTTC. This codes for CASRPGLARHEQYF. Together with reference TRBV7-2 and TRBJ2-7, the CDR3 gives the full variable domain: GAGVSQSPSNKVTEKGKDVELRCDPISGHTALYWYRQSLGQGLEFLIYFQGNSAPDKSGLPSDRFSAERTGGSVSTLTIQRTQQEDSAVYLCASRPGLARHEQYFGPGTRLTVT.